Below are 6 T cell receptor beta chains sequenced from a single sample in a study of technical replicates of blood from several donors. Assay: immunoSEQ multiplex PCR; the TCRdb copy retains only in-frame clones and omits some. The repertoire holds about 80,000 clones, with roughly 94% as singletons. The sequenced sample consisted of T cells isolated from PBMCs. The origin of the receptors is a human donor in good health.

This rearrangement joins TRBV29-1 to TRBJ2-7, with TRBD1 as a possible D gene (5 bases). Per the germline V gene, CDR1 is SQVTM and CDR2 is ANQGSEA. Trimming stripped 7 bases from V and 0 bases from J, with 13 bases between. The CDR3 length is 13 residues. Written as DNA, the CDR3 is TGCAGCGGCTCCCAGGGAAGCTCCTACGAGCAGTACTTC. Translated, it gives CSGSQGSSYEQYF.

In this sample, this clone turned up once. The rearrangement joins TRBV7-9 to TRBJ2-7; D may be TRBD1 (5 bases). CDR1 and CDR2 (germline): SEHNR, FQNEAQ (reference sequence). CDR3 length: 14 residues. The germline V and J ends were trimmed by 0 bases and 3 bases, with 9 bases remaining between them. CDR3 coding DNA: TGTGCCAGCAGCTTAGCGCAGGGCTTCTACGAGCAGTACTTC. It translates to CASSLAQGFYEQYF.

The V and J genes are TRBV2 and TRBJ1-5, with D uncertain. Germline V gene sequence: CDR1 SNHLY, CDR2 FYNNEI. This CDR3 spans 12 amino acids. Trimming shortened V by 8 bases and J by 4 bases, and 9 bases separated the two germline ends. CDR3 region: CASRRGNQPQHF. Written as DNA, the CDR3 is TGTGCCAGCCGACGCGGGAATCAGCCCCAGCATTTT.

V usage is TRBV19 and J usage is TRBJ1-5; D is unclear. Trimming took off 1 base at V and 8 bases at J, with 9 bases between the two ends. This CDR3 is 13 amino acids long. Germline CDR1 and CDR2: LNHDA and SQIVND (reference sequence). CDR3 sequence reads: CASSIVVVEPQHF. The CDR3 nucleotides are TGTGCCAGTAGTATAGTCGTAGTTGAGCCCCAGCATTTT.

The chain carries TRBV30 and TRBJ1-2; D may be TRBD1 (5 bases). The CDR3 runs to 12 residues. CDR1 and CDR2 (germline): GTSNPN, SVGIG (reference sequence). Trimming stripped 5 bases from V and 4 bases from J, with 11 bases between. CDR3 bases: TGTGCCTGGCAGCAGGGAGGCTATGGCTACACCTTC. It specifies CAWQQGGYGYTF.

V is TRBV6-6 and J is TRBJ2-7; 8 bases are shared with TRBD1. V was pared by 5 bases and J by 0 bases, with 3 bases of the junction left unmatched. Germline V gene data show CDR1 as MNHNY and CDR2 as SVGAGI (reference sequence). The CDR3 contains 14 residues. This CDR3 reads CASSRQGSSYEQYF. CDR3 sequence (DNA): TGTGCCAGCAGTAGACAGGGGAGCTCCTACGAGCAGTACTTC.